This section outlines one T cell receptor beta chain sequence together with its context. Its antigen remains unknown. Other nucleotide sequences from this sample produce the same CDR3. These data are taken from a study of shared clonotypes between healthy human individuals. The study, taken as a whole, reports: Donor scarcity curtailed the genetic and exposure-history diversity represented herein. An expected dependence of interdonor clonotype sharing on sequencing depth was noted.

The CDR3 runs 14 residues. Germline CDR1 SGHVS, CDR2 FNYEAQ. The J segment lost 4 bases and the V segment lost 5 bases, leaving 3 bases of the junction unmatched. Libraries were prepared by immunoSEQ multiplex PCR; TCRdb keeps only in-frame clonotypes and omits some of them. The sample gives some 2.1 million clones, 90% to 95% of which show up once; more than 1.5% is in the top ten. The naive CD8 population came from CD45RO-negative cells selected for CCR7, without terminally differentiated effector memory CD45RA+ cells. Participating donors were healthy, HIV-negative adults free of recent acute infections or vaccinations.

This clonotype was obtained from a young man in good health. Some clones in this sample may be carry-over from other donors' samples. The chain is built from TRBV7-6 and TRBJ1-5; 9 nucleotides align to TRBD1. Specimen: naive CD8+ T cells from PBMCs. The CDR3 sequence is CASSLGQGNQPQHF. DNA for the CDR3: TGTGCCAGCAGCCTGGGACAGGGTAATCAGCCCCAGCATTTT.